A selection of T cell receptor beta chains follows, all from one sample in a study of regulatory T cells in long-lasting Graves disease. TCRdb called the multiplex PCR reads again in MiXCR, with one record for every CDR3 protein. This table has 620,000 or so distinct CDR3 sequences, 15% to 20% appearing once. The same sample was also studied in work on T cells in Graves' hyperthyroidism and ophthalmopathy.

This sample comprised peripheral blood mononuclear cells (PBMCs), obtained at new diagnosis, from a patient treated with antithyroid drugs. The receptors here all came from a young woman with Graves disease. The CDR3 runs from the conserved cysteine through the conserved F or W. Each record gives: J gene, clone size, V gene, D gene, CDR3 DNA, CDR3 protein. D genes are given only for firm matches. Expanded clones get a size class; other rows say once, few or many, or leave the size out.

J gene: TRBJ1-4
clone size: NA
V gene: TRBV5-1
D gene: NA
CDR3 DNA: TGCGCCAGCAGCTTTTGGGCAGCTGGTGGTGAAAAACTGTTTTTT
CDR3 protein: CASSFWAAGGEKLFF

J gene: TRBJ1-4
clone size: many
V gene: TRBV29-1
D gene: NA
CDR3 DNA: TGCAGCGCCCTCGATAATGAAAAACTGTTTTTT
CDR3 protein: CSALDNEKLFF

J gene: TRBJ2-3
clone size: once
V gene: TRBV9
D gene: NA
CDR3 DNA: TGTGCCAGCAGCGTTAGACAGCAAGAAACCACAGATACGCAGTATTTT
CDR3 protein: CASSVRQQETTDTQYF

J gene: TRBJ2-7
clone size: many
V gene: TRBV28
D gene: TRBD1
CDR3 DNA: TGTGCCAGCGTATATCGGGACAGGGTAGCCTACGAGCAGTACTTC
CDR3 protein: CASVYRDRVAYEQYF

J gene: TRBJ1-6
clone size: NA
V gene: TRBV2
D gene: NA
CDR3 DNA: TGTGCCAGGGATGGGGGGACTGATAATAATTCACCCCTCCACTTT
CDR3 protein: CARDGGTDNNSPLHF

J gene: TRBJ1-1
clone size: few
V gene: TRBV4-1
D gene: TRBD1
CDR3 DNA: TGCGCCAGCAGCGTACAGGGGGCAGACACTGAAGCTTTCTTT
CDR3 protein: CASSVQGADTEAFF

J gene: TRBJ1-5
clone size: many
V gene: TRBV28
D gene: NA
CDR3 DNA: TGTGCCAGCAGTTTATCGGGGTCGGGGCAGCCCCAGCATTTT
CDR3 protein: CASSLSGSGQPQHF

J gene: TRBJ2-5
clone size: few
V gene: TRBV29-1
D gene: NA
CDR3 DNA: TGCAGCGTGAGGGATGGACACCTACAAGAGACCCAGTACTTC
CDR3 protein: CSVRDGHLQETQYF

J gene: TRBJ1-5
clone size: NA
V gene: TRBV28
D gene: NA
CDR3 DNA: TGTGCCAGCAGTCCCCCCGCCGGGAATCATCAGCCCCAGCATTTT
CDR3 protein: CASSPPAGNHQPQHF

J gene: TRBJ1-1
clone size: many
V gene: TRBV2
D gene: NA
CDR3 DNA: TGTGCCAGCAGTGTTATGAACACTGAAGCTTTCTTT
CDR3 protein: CASSVMNTEAFF

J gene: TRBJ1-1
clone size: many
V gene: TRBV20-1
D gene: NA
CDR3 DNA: TGCAGTGTCCAGGTAGGGCTGGCGGCTTTCTTT
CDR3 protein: CSVQVGLAAFF

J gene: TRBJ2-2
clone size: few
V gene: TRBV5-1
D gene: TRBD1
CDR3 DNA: TGCGCCAGCAGCTCGAGGACAGGGGGCGCATCCGGGGAGCTGTTTTTT
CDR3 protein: CASSSRTGGASGELFF

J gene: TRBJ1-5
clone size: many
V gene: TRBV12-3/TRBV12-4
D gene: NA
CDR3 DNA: TGTGCCAGCAGCCGGGACATACATAGCAATCAGCCCCAGCATTTT
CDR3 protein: CASSRDIHSNQPQHF

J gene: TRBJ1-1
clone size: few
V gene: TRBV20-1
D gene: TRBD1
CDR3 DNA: TGCAGTGCTTCGGACAGGGCAAAGGGAGCTCTCTTT
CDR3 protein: CSASDRAKGALF

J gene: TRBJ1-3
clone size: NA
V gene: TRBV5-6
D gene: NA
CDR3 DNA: TGTGCCAGCTCGGGGCCCTTTTCGGTGGTTGGAAACACCATATATTTT
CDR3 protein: CASSGPFSVVGNTIYF

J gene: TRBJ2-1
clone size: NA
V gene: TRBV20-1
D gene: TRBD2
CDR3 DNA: TGCAGTGCTAGAACCGGACTAGTCTCGAATGAGCAGTTCTTC
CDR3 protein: CSARTGLVSNEQFF

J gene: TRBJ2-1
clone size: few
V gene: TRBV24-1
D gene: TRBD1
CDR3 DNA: TGTGCCACCAGTGATCCCGACAGGGTTCAAAATGAGCAGTTCTTC
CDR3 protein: CATSDPDRVQNEQFF

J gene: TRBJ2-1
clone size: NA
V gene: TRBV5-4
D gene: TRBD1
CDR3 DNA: TGTGCCAGCAGCCCCGGGACAGCCCCCGTCAATGAGCAGTTCTTC
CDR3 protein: CASSPGTAPVNEQFF

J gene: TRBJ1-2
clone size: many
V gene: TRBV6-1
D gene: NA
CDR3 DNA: TGTGCCAGCAGAGACGACAGGACCTATGGCTACACCTTC
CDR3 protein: CASRDDRTYGYTF

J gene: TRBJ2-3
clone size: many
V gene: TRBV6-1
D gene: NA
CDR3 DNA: TGTGCCAGCAGTCCCGCCCCAGATACGCAGTATTTT
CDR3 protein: CASSPAPDTQYF

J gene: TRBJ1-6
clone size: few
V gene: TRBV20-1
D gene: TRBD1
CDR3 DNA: TGCAGTGCTAAGTGGACAGGGTCCAATAATTCACCCCTCCACTTT
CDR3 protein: CSAKWTGSNNSPLHF

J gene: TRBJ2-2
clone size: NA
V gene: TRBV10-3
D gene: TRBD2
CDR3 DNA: TGTGCCACCTCTAGGGGAGGGGCCAACACCGGGGAGCTGTTTTTT
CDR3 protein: CATSRGGANTGELFF

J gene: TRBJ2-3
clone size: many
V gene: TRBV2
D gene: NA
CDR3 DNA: TGTGCCAGCGGCCAATACGGGACCGGTATTACGGATACGCAGTATTTT
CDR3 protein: CASGQYGTGITDTQYF

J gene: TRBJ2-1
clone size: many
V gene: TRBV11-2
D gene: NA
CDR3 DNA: TGTGCCAGCAGCTTAGTGGTCTCGAGTGAGCAGTTCTTC
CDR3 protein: CASSLVVSSEQFF

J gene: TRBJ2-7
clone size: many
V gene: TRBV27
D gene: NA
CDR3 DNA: TGTGCCAGCAGGAGGGGCTGGACAGACAGAACCTACGAGCAGTACTTC
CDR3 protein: CASRRGWTDRTYEQYF

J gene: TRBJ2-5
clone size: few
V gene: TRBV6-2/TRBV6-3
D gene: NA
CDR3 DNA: TGTGCCAGCAGTTACTCCTCCGGGACCCAGTACTTC
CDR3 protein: CASSYSSGTQYF

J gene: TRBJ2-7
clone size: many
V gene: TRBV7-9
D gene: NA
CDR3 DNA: TGTGCCAGCAGCTACGCGGTCAGCGAGCAGTACTTC
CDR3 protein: CASSYAVSEQYF

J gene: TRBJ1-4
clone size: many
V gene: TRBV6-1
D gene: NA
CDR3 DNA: TGTGCCAGCTCGCGGCGGGGAGGTACTGAAAAACTGTTTTTT
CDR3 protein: CASSRRGGTEKLFF

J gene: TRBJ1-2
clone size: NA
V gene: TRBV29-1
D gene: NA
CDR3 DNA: TGCAGCGTTAAATCCGGAAACTATGGCTACACCTTC
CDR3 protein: CSVKSGNYGYTF

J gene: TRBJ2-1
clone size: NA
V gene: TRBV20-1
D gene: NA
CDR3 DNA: TGCAGTGCTAGTGGCCCCTCTCCCAATGAGCAGTTCTTC
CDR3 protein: CSASGPSPNEQFF

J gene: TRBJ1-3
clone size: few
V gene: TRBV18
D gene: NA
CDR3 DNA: TGTGCCAGCTCACCGGGGCCTGAGGGAAACACCATATATTTT
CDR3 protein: CASSPGPEGNTIYF

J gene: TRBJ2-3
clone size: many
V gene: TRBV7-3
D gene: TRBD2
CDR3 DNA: TGTGCCAGCAGCGCCCGGGAGGGCACAGATACGCAGTATTTT
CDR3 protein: CASSAREGTDTQYF